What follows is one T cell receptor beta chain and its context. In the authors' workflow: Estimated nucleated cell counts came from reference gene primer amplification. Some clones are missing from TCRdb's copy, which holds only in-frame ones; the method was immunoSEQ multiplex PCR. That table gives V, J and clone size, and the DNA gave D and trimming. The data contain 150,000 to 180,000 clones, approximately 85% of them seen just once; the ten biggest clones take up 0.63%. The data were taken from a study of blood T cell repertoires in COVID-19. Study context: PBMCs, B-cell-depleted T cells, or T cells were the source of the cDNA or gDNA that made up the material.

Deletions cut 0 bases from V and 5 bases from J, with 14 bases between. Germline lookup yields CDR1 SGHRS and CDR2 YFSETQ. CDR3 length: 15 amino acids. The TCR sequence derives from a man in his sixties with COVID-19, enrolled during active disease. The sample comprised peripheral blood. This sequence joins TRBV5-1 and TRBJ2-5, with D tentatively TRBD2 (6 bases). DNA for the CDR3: TGCGCCAGCAGCTTGGGGTATAGCGGCGGCGAGACCCAGTACTTC. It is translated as CASSLGYSGGETQYF.